The TCR beta chain described here comes from a study of blood T cell repertoires in COVID-19. Study in general: Both acute and convalescent COVID-19 samples were obtained from the United States, Italy and Spain. Sources were T cells, B-cell-depleted T cells, or PBMCs; the material itself was cDNA or gDNA.

CDR3 length: 13 amino acids. J was trimmed by 8 bases and V by 5 bases; bases with no gene match: 6. Germline values: CDR1 SGHAT, CDR2 FQNNGV. The authors' processing: The assay estimated nucleated cells by amplifying reference gene primers. The protocol was immunoSEQ multiplex PCR, while the TCRdb copy is restricted to in-frame clones and leaves out a portion. For V, J and clone size, that table is used; D and trimming come from the DNA. Altogether around 160,000 clones are present, roughly four fifths being singletons, with the ten largest covering 7% to 10%. Sequenced sample: peripheral blood. This receptor was identified in a human donor with acute or convalescent COVID-19. The donor label of this sample is uncertain. The gene calls are TRBV11-2 and TRBJ1-1, with TRBD1 identical over 9 bases. CDR3 protein: CASSRGQGGEAFF. CDR3 bases: TGTGCCAGCAGCCGGGGACAGGGTGGGGAAGCTTTCTTT.